One sample yielded the 21 T cell receptor beta chains listed below, sequenced in a study of blood T cell repertoires in COVID-19. TCRdb keeps only in-frame clones here, not all; method: immunoSEQ multiplex PCR. The table has 150,000 to 200,000 clones, around 84% seen once. The sample was PBMCs or T cells enriched from blood (not recorded which). Receptor source: a man aged 40-55 years who had recovered from COVID-19.

The chain couples TRBV9 to TRBJ2-3; TRBD2 agrees at 10 bases. The V and J ends lost 2 bases and 2 bases, in that order; junction bases with no gene match: 5. Germline V gene lookup returns CDR1 SGDLS and CDR2 YYNGEE. CDR3 length: 16 residues. This CDR3 is CASSVRAGGVTDTQYF. CDR3 coding DNA: TGTGCCAGCAGCGTTCGAGCGGGGGGGGTCACAGATACGCAGTATTTT.

The chain uses TRBV15 and TRBJ1-2; 7 bases line up with TRBD1. Germline CDR1 and CDR2: LNHNV and YYDKDF (reference sequence). The CDR3 sequence is 15 residues long. With 1 base clipped from V and 8 bases from J, the junction kept 10 bases outside the gene matches. The CDR3, as DNA: TGTGCCACCAGCAGAGCGCGAGACAGGGCACAAGGCTACACCTTC. Residues: CATSRARDRAQGYTF.

The chain recombines TRBV5-1 with TRBJ2-3; 10 nucleotides match TRBD1. CDR3 length equals 20 residues. The junction had 19 bases not matched to a gene; V was cut back by 3 bases and J by 3 bases. Looked up from germline, CDR1 is SGHRS and CDR2 is YFSETQ. The CDR3 here is CASSYGRDRGFPNQTDTQYF. Here the CDR3 DNA reads TGCGCCAGCAGCTATGGGCGGGACAGGGGATTTCCGAACCAAACAGATACGCAGTATTTT.

The genes are TRBV5-1 and TRBJ2-5; D may be TRBD2 (5 bases). CDR3 length: 15 amino acids. In germline, CDR1 is SGHRS, CDR2 YFSETQ. Trimming took 2 bases from V and 2 from J, leaving 13 bases between them. The CDR3 DNA reads TGCGCCAGCAGCTTCTTTAACCGGGAACAAGAGACCCAGTACTTC. Translation: CASSFFNREQETQYF.

The rearrangement links TRBV9 to TRBJ2-2, with TRBD2 identical over 10 bases. Trimming at V came to 3 bases and at J to 1 base, leaving 3 bases not matched to a gene. CDR1 is SGDLS and CDR2 is YYNGEE in the germline V gene. The CDR3 length is 16 residues. The CDR3 region has the DNA TGTGCCAGCAGCGGAGTAGCGGGGGGGAACACCGGGGAGCTGTTTTTT. The encoded protein is CASSGVAGGNTGELFF. Full variable domain (rest looked up from reference TRBV9 and TRBJ2-2): DSGVTQTPKHLITATGQRVTLRCSPRSGDLSVYWYQQSLDQGLQFLIQYYNGEERAKGNILERFSAQQFPDLHSELNLSSLELGDSALYFCASSGVAGGNTGELFFGEGSRLTVL.

This sequence joins TRBV30 and TRBJ1-2, with D possibly matching TRBD1 (6 bases). CDR1 GTSNPN and CDR2 SVGIG come from the germline V gene (reference sequence). V was shortened by 2 bases and J by 1 base, with 14 bases between the two germline ends. The CDR3 contains 15 residues. The CDR3: CAWSPNRDLNYGYTF. As DNA, the CDR3 is TGTGCCTGGAGTCCAAACAGGGACCTTAACTATGGCTACACCTTC.

This sequence joins TRBV10-3 and TRBJ2-6; 9 bases match TRBD1. The CDR3 extends over 16 amino acids. J was trimmed by 0 bases and V by 11 bases; bases with no gene match: 8. Germline CDR1 and CDR2: ENHRY and SYGVKD. CDR3 in amino acids: CAAGQGHSSGANVLTF. In nucleotides, the CDR3 is TGTGCCGCCGGACAGGGGCACAGCTCTGGGGCCAACGTCCTGACTTTC.

In DNA, the CDR3 is TGTGCCAGCAGCGGCGAAGCGGGGGGAGCCCAAGAGACCCAGTACTTC. Its protein product is CASSGEAGGAQETQYF. This chain uses TRBV11-3 with TRBJ2-5; 9 nucleotides agree with TRBD2. Germline CDR1 reads SGHNT; CDR2 reads YENEEA. With V trimmed by 5 bases and J by 1 base, 8 bases remained unmatched. The CDR3 has 16 residues.

The chain recombines TRBV6-2 or TRBV6-3 with TRBJ2-5, with 9 bases matching TRBD1. Germline CDR1 MNHEY, CDR2 SVGEGT. Germline trimming cut 6 bases from V and 5 bases from J; bases unmatched to any gene: 7. The CDR3 length is 14 residues. The DNA of the CDR3 is TGTGCCAGCAGCTATGGACAGGGGCTTGAGACCCAGTACTTC. It translates to CASSYGQGLETQYF.

This clone was counted a few times. The chain has TRBV7-7 and TRBJ1-5, with TRBD1 as a possible D gene (5 bases). V gave up 5 bases and J gave up 2 bases, with 16 bases separating them. Germline V gives CDR1 SSHAT, CDR2 FNYEAQ (reference sequence). The CDR3 is made up of 16 amino acids. CDR3 in DNA: TGTGCCAGCAGCCGGCAGGGCCTTTCTGGCAATCAGCCCCAGCATTTT. Amino acids: CASSRQGLSGNQPQHF.

The chain has TRBV19 and TRBJ1-1; a possible D gene is TRBD1 (6 bases). CDR1 is LNHDA, CDR2 SQIVND, per germline (reference sequence). The V and J ends lost 3 bases and 3 bases respectively, with 14 bases between them. This CDR3 has 15 residues. CDR3 residues: CASSMGSGADTEAFF. The CDR3 DNA is TGTGCCAGTAGTATGGGCTCAGGGGCTGACACTGAAGCTTTCTTT.

The chain recombines TRBV18 with TRBJ2-7; D gene ambiguous. Germline values: CDR1 KGHSH, CDR2 LQKENI. Trimming pared 6 bases from V and 4 bases from J, leaving 10 bases between. The CDR3 has 12 amino acids. CDR3 in DNA: TGTGCCAGCTCCCCGGGTAGGTACGAGCAGTACGTC. Translated: CASSPGRYEQYV.

The table lists this clone with a count of one. V gene TRBV2 combines with J gene TRBJ2-7; 11 bases line up with TRBD2. Germline assignment: CDR1 SNHLY and CDR2 FYNNEI. CDR3 length equals 17 residues. V was pared by 2 bases and J by 0 bases, with 6 bases of the junction left unmatched. CDR3 amino acids: CASSERLAGGLSYEQYF. The CDR3 bases are TGTGCCAGCAGTGAAAGGCTAGCGGGGGGCCTCTCCTACGAGCAGTACTTC.

This chain connects TRBV5-1 to TRBJ1-3; D is possibly TRBD1 (5 bases). V dropped 4 bases and J dropped 0 bases, with 14 bases sitting between them. Germline CDR1 is SGHRS and CDR2 is YFSETQ. CDR3 size: 16 residues. This CDR3 is CASSIGHPVSGNTIYF. As DNA, the CDR3 is TGCGCCAGCAGCATCGGACATCCAGTCTCTGGAAACACCATATATTTT.

V gene TRBV3-1 (or the pseudogene TRBV3-2) combines with J gene TRBJ1-2; possibly TRBD1 for D (6 bases). The V end lost 5 bases, the J end lost 7 bases, and 26 bases lay between the germline ends. CDR3 length: 17 amino acids. Germline V CDR1 and CDR2: LGHDT, YNNKEL (reference sequence). The CDR3 coding sequence is TGTGCCAGCAGCGCGCCGGGGGGCGAATGGTGGGTTCTTGGCTACACCTTC. Translation: CASSAPGGEWWVLGYTF.

The chain uses TRBV2 and TRBJ2-3; D not resolved. This CDR3 is built from 13 residues. The V end lost 7 bases, the J end lost 5 bases, and 13 bases lay between the germline ends. CDR1 is SNHLY, CDR2 FYNNEI, per germline. The CDR3 DNA reads as TGTGCCAGCATTATATACGTCGGAGATACGCAGTATTTT. Encoded protein: CASIIYVGDTQYF.

The DNA of the CDR3 is TGCGCCAGCAGCAAAGGACAGCTAAAATCTAATGAAAAACTGTTTTTT. Protein product: CASSKGQLKSNEKLFF. The chain is built from TRBV4-1 and TRBJ1-4; tentatively, D is TRBD1 (6 bases). The CDR3 is made up of 16 amino acids. CDR1 MGHRA and CDR2 YSYEKL come from the germline V gene. The ends were cut back, 5 bases at V and 3 bases at J, with 16 bases in the middle.

This chain uses TRBV4-1 with TRBJ1-5, with D unclear. The CDR3 runs to 16 residues. Germline V gene data show CDR1 as MGHRA and CDR2 as YSYEKL. Trimming removed 4 bases at V and 1 base at J, with 14 bases between. The CDR3, as DNA: TGCGCCAGCAGCCGGTCGGGAGGGTTCAGCAATCAGCCCCAGCATTTT. Translation gives CASSRSGGFSNQPQHF.

This clone was found many times. The V and J genes are TRBV7-3 and TRBJ1-6; no firm D call. This CDR3 spans 13 amino acids. The germline CDR1 and CDR2 sequences are SGHTA and FQGTGA. V gave up 5 bases and J gave up 8 bases, with 10 bases separating them. The DNA of the CDR3 is TGTGCCAGCAGCCTCCTCGCGGATTCACCCCTCCACTTT. This gives the protein CASSLLADSPLHF.

This clone was recorded only once. The rearrangement links TRBV27 to TRBJ2-1; D is perhaps TRBD2 (5 bases). Deletions cut 6 bases from V and 7 bases from J, with 16 bases between. From germline, CDR1 is MNHEY and CDR2 SMNVEV (reference sequence). The CDR3 covers 14 residues. CDR3 region: CASSSGLTRNEQFF. The CDR3 coding sequence is TGTGCCAGCAGCAGCGGCTTAACGCGGAATGAGCAGTTCTTC.

In its sample, this clone was seen a few times. CDR3 nucleotides: TGTGCCAGCAGCGCAAAGATAGCGCAAGAGCGGGGATACGAGCAGTACGTC. Amino acid sequence: CASSAKIAQERGYEQYV. The J gene is TRBJ2-7, the V gene TRBV21-1; TRBD2, the table's D call, was not compared with the DNA. TRBV21-1 is an annotated pseudogene. This CDR3 has 17 amino acids.